The present entry profiles one TCR beta chain with its context. Its recognized antigen is unknown. Base-call qualities are not available, and no considerably larger clone is one nucleotide away. Libraries were built with 5' RACE. The instrument was an Illumina HiSeq 2000. Template switching added a universal primer binding site, and the final cDNA carried a unique molecular identifier that allowed TCR cDNA molecules to be counted accurately. First-strand cDNA for TCR alpha and beta chains was synthesized from specific primers in the conserved constant-segment region. To control for contamination, each cDNA library was double barcoded with a SMART-Mk sample barcode plus Illumina barcodes. TruSeq adapter sequences, together with Illumina sample barcodes, were added in two successive PCR steps. Sequencing of the TCR alpha and beta cDNA libraries was done on the Illumina HiSeq platform using custom primers. Processing in the source paper ran as follows. MiGEC processed the raw reads to extract unique molecular identifiers, while MiXCR was used to determine the CDR3 positions. Recombination models were inferred per individual with the repgenHMM and IGoR tools using an EM algorithm. Shared clonotype analysis was performed with the tcR package in R, normalizing sharing by the product of cloneset sizes. Out-of-frame nonproductive sequences were analyzed to study raw recombination free of thymic and clonal selection effects. TCRdb itself trimmed the public reads at Q25 with fastp, ran MiXCR and retained productive beta chains. For every CDR3 protein sequence, its rows merge into one entry that carries the most common genes and DNA. TCRdb's processing, not the study's, gives the V and J calls here. For this sample there are 1.5 million to 2 million distinct CDR3 sequences; under 35% appear just once. Together, the top ten hold about 0.3% of the sample.

The source of the sample is a study of identical twins (dated by TCRdb to 2016 to 2018). Notes on the research overall: To test whether fetal clonotypes persist, this study deep-sequenced TCR alpha and beta repertoires from monozygotic twins, from unrelated adults of various ages, and from cord blood. Replicate twin experiments were performed at different times using different library preparation protocols to rule out contamination. The investigation overall reported the following: Abundant cord blood beta clonotypes had fewer insertions, young adult naive repertoires showed a similar but weaker trend, and memory repertoires showed no such trend. In monozygotic twins, out-of-frame TCR alpha sharing was systematically underestimated by recombination models, although the models agreed with sharing between unrelated individuals. In beta out-of-frame sequences, excess twin sharing was weaker, because having fewer shared sequences lowered the signal-to-noise ratio. Invariant T cells such as MAIT and iNKT could partly confound zero-insertion analyses, although diverse VJ usage argued against such confounding for most clonotypes. Because the same donors could not be followed over many years, conclusions were based on cross-sectional statistical analysis. Compared with coincidental sharing between unrelated individuals, out-of-frame TCR alpha sequences shared between twins had an excess of sequences with low generation probability.

The CDR3 spans 17 residues, from the cysteine through the phenylalanine. The CDR3 DNA has 51 bases and is translated from base 1. Reading the germline V gene (reference sequence) gives CDR1 DFQATT and CDR2 SNEGSKA. V is pruned by 5 bases and J by 4 bases, leaving 16 bases of the junction without a gene match. All donors were healthy Caucasians. The sequencing sample was made of cord blood. Rearrangement joined TRBV20-1 to TRBJ2-7, with 11 junctional bases fitting TRBD2. The source is a newborn girl in good health. CDR3 reads: CSARPLGTSGNPYEQYF. The nucleotides are TGCAGTGCTCGACCCCTAGGGACTAGCGGAAACCCTTACGAGCAGTACTTC.